Shown below are 7 T cell receptor beta chains from a single sample sequenced in a study of glioma-infiltrating T cells. The iRepertoire nested amplicon-rescue multiplex PCR amplified TCR alpha and beta CDR3s from RNA. One entry per CDR3 protein results from TCRdb running MiXCR on the multiplex PCR reads. Here the sample spans more than 95,000 distinct CDR3 sequences, around 23% being singletons. Sequencing was carried out using glioma tissue, nonneoplastic brain tissue, or PBMCs (not recorded which). The receptor set was obtained from a human donor with low-grade glioma or glioblastoma, undergoing nonglioma brain surgery, or in good health (not recorded which).

In the case of this clonotype: An end of the junction differs from the germline gene, which may be a read error. V and J are TRBV28 and TRBJ1-3; tentative D call: TRBD1 (6 bases). CDR1 is MDHEN, CDR2 SYDVKM, per germline. The CDR3 length is 16 residues. DNA of the CDR3: TGTGCCAGCAGTTTAGTTTACGGGGGCTCTGGAAACAACATATATTTT. Its translation: CASSLVYGGSGNNIYF.

Points on this clonotype: This clone may be a read error of a much larger clone one base away. Without the conserved terminal phenylalanine or tryptophan, this CDR3 likely stems from a read error. The V and J genes are TRBV7-2 and TRBJ1-1; D ambiguous. Trimming cost V 6 bases and J 0 bases, with 11 bases left between them. Germline CDR1 and CDR2: SGHTA and FQGNSA. The CDR3 runs 14 residues. The CDR3 protein is CASSFDIMNTEAFY. The DNA for the CDR3 is TGTGCCAGCAGTTTCGACATTATGAACACTGAAGCTTTCTAT.

On this clonotype itself: The conserved phenylalanine or tryptophan normally closing the CDR3 is absent here, so this likely arose from a read error. The chain is built from TRBV5-4 and TRBJ2-1, with D uncertain. From germline, CDR1 is SGHNT and CDR2 YYREEE (reference sequence). V was shortened by 4 bases and J by 1 base, with 15 bases between the two germline ends. This CDR3 spans 16 amino acids. For the CDR3, the DNA is TGTGCCAGCAGCAGGCCGGACGGCTCTTCCTACAATGAGCAGTTCCTC. This translates into CASSRPDGSSYNEQFL.

This clonotype was seen many times. This chain links TRBV18 with TRBJ2-7; D is perhaps TRBD1 (6 bases). V gave up 3 bases and J gave up 0 bases, with 9 bases separating them. This CDR3 contains 14 residues. The germline V gene encodes CDR1 KGHSH and CDR2 LQKENI. The chain's CDR3 is CASSPRDNSYEQYF. The CDR3 DNA reads TGTGCCAGCTCACCCCGGGACAACTCCTACGAGCAGTACTTC.

This clonotype was observed at least ten times. The chain has TRBV4-3 and TRBJ2-1, with D perhaps assigned TRBD1 or TRBD2 (5 bases each). This CDR3 contains 15 residues. Germline loops: CDR1 LGHNA, CDR2 YSLEER. Trimming removed 2 bases at V and 4 bases at J, with 12 bases between. CDR3 sequence: CASSQLLGEYNEQFF. DNA for the CDR3: TGCGCCAGCAGCCAACTCTTGGGGGAGTACAATGAGCAGTTCTTC.

Ten or more counts support this clonotype. The chain combines TRBV20-1 with TRBJ2-5; D call uncertain. The CDR3 totals 12 residues. Trimming took off 3 bases at V and 1 base at J, with 6 bases between the two ends. Per the germline V gene, CDR1 is DFQATT and CDR2 is SNEGSKA (reference sequence). Written as DNA, the CDR3 is TGCAGTGCTAGGGACGTCCAAGAGACCCAGTACTTC. This encodes CSARDVQETQYF.

This clonotype was recorded at least ten times. The chain joins TRBV20-1 to TRBJ2-7, with 14 bases fitting TRBD2. There are 15 residues in the CDR3. CDR1 DFQATT and CDR2 SNEGSKA come from the germline V gene (reference sequence). J lost 7 bases, V lost 3 bases, and 8 bases had no gene match. The CDR3 protein is CSARAGLAGEWEQYF. CDR3 sequence (DNA): TGCAGTGCTAGGGCGGGACTAGCGGGAGAATGGGAGCAGTACTTC.